Presented here are 26 T cell receptor beta chains from one specimen sequenced in a study of CD8+ T cells in alopecia areata. After isolation, RNA underwent reverse transcription to generate cDNA as the sequencing template. The assay was immunoSEQ multiplex PCR, and TCRdb's table has in-frame clones only and misses some. The sample includes 130,000 or so clones, around 48% seen only once; the top ten take approximately 10%. Sequenced sample: NKG2D-low CD8+ T cells sorted from blood. The receptors originated from a human donor with alopecia areata.

This clone was observed a few times. The V gene is TRBV28, the J gene TRBJ2-7; 7 nucleotides line up with TRBD2. This CDR3 spans 16 amino acids. Germline V gives CDR1 MDHEN, CDR2 SYDVKM. V gave up 5 bases and J gave up 5 bases; unmatched junction bases: 15. CDR3 amino acids: CASSPPWERGPHEQYF. CDR3 coding DNA: TGTGCCAGCAGTCCCCCTTGGGAGCGGGGCCCCCACGAGCAGTACTTC.

V and J are TRBV7-2 and TRBJ2-4; D not resolved. This CDR3 has 15 amino acids. Per the germline V gene, CDR1 is SGHTA and CDR2 is FQGNSA. V lost 1 base and J 6 bases, leaving 13 bases between the germline ends. The CDR3 DNA is TGTGCCAGCAGCTTAGTGGCAGCCCCGGGAAACATTCAGTACTTC. Encoded protein: CASSLVAAPGNIQYF. Using reference TRBV7-2 and TRBJ2-4 for the parts outside the CDR3, the full variable domain is GAGVSQSPSNKVTEKGKDVELRCDPISGHTALYWYRQSLGQGLEFLIYFQGNSAPDKSGLPSDRFSAERTGGSVSTLTIQRTQQEDSAVYLCASSLVAAPGNIQYFGAGTRLSVL.

The genes are TRBV29-1 and TRBJ2-2; D call uncertain. CDR3 length equals 12 residues. V shed 0 bases and J shed 7 bases, with 6 bases lying between them. The germline V gene has CDR1 SQVTM and CDR2 ANQGSEA. The CDR3 loop is CSVEDRGGELFF. The DNA for the CDR3 is TGCAGCGTTGAAGATCGAGGCGGGGAGCTGTTTTTT.

V is TRBV30 and J is TRBJ2-7, with D unclear. V lost 5 bases and J lost 0, with 14 bases in between. The CDR3 totals 14 residues. The V gene's germline CDR1 is GTSNPN and CDR2 SVGIG (reference sequence). The DNA for the CDR3 is TGTGCCTGGGGCAGCCACACGGACTCCTACGAGCAGTACTTC. Translated: CAWGSHTDSYEQYF.

The rearrangement joins TRBV25-1 to TRBJ2-5, with 8 positions matching TRBD1. Germline assignment: CDR1 MGHDK and CDR2 SYGVNS. The CDR3 covers 16 residues. The ends lost 4 bases at V and 5 bases at J; junction bases unmatched: 12. CDR3 protein: CASSASGGHRMETQYF. DNA for the CDR3: TGTGCCAGCAGTGCCTCAGGGGGCCATAGGATGGAGACCCAGTACTTC.

The genes are TRBV27 and TRBJ2-1, with unresolved D. Germline CDR1 and CDR2: MNHEY and SMNVEV (reference sequence). The CDR3 covers 15 residues. V was clipped by 2 bases and J by 6 bases, with 14 bases between them. The CDR3: CASSLEGGPPNEQFF. DNA of the CDR3: TGTGCCAGCAGTTTAGAAGGTGGACCCCCCAATGAGCAGTTCTTC.

This clone showed up just a few times. The chain uses TRBV25-1 and TRBJ2-5, with D tentatively TRBD1 or TRBD2 (5 bases each). Per germline, CDR1 MGHDK and CDR2 SYGVNS. This CDR3 has 16 residues. V was trimmed by 6 bases and J by 2 bases, leaving 19 bases between them. CDR3 in amino acids: CASSEGIGDEQETQYF. The DNA of the CDR3 is TGTGCCAGCAGCGAGGGAATAGGGGATGAACAAGAGACCCAGTACTTC.

The J gene is TRBJ2-7, the V gene TRBV5-1; D is perhaps TRBD2 (6 bases). Germline-derived CDR1 and CDR2 are SGHRS and YFSETQ. Between the trimmed V and J ends, which lost 4 bases and 7 bases, there was a span of 21 bases. This CDR3 is 15 amino acids long. The CDR3: CASSPPGGSREEQYF. CDR3 nucleotides: TGCGCCAGCAGCCCTCCAGGAGGATCTCGGGAGGAGCAGTACTTC.

The chain uses TRBV29-1 and TRBJ2-3; TRBD1 matches 7 bases. CDR1 and CDR2 (germline): SQVTM, ANQGSEA. With 8 bases clipped from V and 1 base from J, the junction kept 9 bases outside the gene matches. This CDR3 region has 14 residues. The CDR3 spells CSPDRDGCTDTQYF. The CDR3 coding sequence is TGCAGCCCCGACAGGGACGGTTGCACAGATACGCAGTATTTT.

V and J are TRBV2 and TRBJ2-6; no reliable D call. The CDR3 has 14 amino acids. The V gene's germline CDR1 is SNHLY and CDR2 FYNNEI. Trimming cost V 3 bases and J 2 bases, with 5 bases left between them. The CDR3 sequence is CASSDEAGANVLTF. In DNA, the CDR3 is TGTGCCAGCAGTGACGAAGCTGGGGCCAACGTCCTGACTTTC.

The J gene is TRBJ2-3, the V gene TRBV9; TRBD2 agrees at 8 bases. The CDR3 is 15 amino acids. CDR1 and CDR2 from the germline V gene are SGDLS and YYNGEE. Germline trimming cut 2 bases from V and 3 bases from J; bases unmatched to any gene: 5. The CDR3 region is CASSVSGSQTDTQYF. For the CDR3, the DNA is TGTGCCAGCAGCGTCAGCGGGAGCCAGACAGATACGCAGTATTTT. The variable domain in full, with the rest retrieved from reference TRBV9 and TRBJ2-3, is DSGVTQTPKHLITATGQRVTLRCSPRSGDLSVYWYQQSLDQGLQFLIQYYNGEERAKGNILERFSAQQFPDLHSELNLSSLELGDSALYFCASSVSGSQTDTQYFGPGTRLTVL.

The CDR3 nucleotides are TGTGCCTGGAGCTGGACTAGCTACGAGCAGTACTTC. This gives the protein CAWSWTSYEQYF. The V gene is TRBV30, the J gene TRBJ2-7, with 7 bases matching TRBD2. Germline CDR1 is GTSNPN and CDR2 is SVGIG (reference sequence). CDR3 length: 12 amino acids. The J segment lost 3 bases and the V segment lost 3 bases, leaving 2 bases of the junction unmatched.

The J gene is TRBJ2-1, the V gene TRBV29-1; D not certain. The germline gives CDR1 SQVTM, CDR2 ANQGSEA. CDR3 length: 11 residues. Trimming removed 4 bases at V and 7 bases at J, with 8 bases between. The CDR3 bases are TGCAGCGTTGGAGGTTCTAATGAGCAGTTCTTC. Translated, it gives CSVGGSNEQFF.

The table lists this clone with a few counts. This chain uses TRBV28 with TRBJ2-7; D remains unclear. The CDR3 contains 11 residues. Germline CDR1 and CDR2: MDHEN and SYDVKM. Between the trimmed V and J ends, which lost 6 bases and 7 bases, there was a span of 10 bases. The CDR3, as DNA: TGTGCCAGCAGCTTGCGGTCGGAGCAGTACTTC. As protein: CASSLRSEQYF.

The V call is TRBV10-1, the J call TRBJ2-3, with D tentatively TRBD1 (6 bases). The CDR3 consists of 15 residues. V was trimmed by 6 bases and J by 2 bases, leaving 15 bases between them. Germline CDR1 WNHNN, CDR2 SYGVQD (reference sequence). CDR3 amino acids: CASRRAQGHTDTQYF. As DNA, the CDR3 is TGCGCCAGCAGGAGGGCACAGGGACACACAGATACGCAGTATTTT.

This clone has just a few counts. V gene TRBV7-9 combines with J gene TRBJ2-7; 12 bases align to TRBD1. The germline CDR1 and CDR2 sequences are SEHNR and FQNEAQ (reference sequence). V was clipped by 4 bases and J by 5 bases; unmatched bases: 12. This CDR3 has 17 amino acids. In DNA form, the CDR3 reads TGTGCCAGCAGCTCAACCCAGGGACAGGGGGCACTCGACGAGCAGTACTTC. Translated: CASSSTQGQGALDEQYF.

This clone has a handful of counts. The genes are TRBV29-1 and TRBJ2-2; the match to TRBD1 covers 7 bases. The CDR3 has 16 amino acids. Trimming took 6 bases from V and 0 from J; bases not matched to a gene: 10. Per the germline V gene, CDR1 is SQVTM and CDR2 is ANQGSEA. The CDR3 is CSVEGRQGPNTGELFF. CDR3 sequence (DNA): TGCAGCGTCGAGGGGAGACAGGGACCGAACACCGGGGAGCTGTTTTTT.

The rearrangement uses TRBV29-1 and TRBJ1-5, with TRBD1 matching 10 bases. This CDR3 region has 13 residues. Trimming at V came to 5 bases and at J to 6 bases, leaving 4 bases not matched to a gene. Per germline, CDR1 SQVTM and CDR2 ANQGSEA. The CDR3 sequence is CSVLTGGSQPQHF. CDR3 DNA sequence: TGCAGCGTTCTGACAGGGGGCTCTCAGCCCCAGCATTTT.

The chain joins TRBV30 to TRBJ2-7; no firm D call. Trimming removed 2 bases at V and 5 bases at J, with 4 bases between. In germline, CDR1 is GTSNPN, CDR2 SVGIG (reference sequence). This CDR3 spans 10 amino acids. In DNA, the CDR3 is TGTGCCTGGAGTCTAGACGAGCAGTACTTC. It yields the protein CAWSLDEQYF.

The chain uses TRBV4-1 and TRBJ2-7, with D uncertain. This CDR3 region has 16 residues. V shed 0 bases and J shed 0 bases, with 12 bases lying between them. Germline assignment: CDR1 MGHRA and CDR2 YSYEKL. CDR3 DNA sequence: TGCGCCAGCAGCCAAGATACGGCACAGAGCTCCTACGAGCAGTACTTC. Amino acid sequence: CASSQDTAQSSYEQYF.

CDR3 in amino acids: CASSYGTSGTDEQFF. The CDR3 DNA reads TGCGCCAGCAGTTACGGGACTAGCGGGACAGATGAGCAGTTCTTC. The chain couples TRBV5-1 to TRBJ2-1; 13 nucleotides match TRBD2. The CDR3 sequence is 15 residues long. The V gene's germline CDR1 is SGHRS and CDR2 YFSETQ. V lost 5 bases, J lost 8 bases, and 7 bases stayed unmatched.

The chain recombines TRBV29-1 with TRBJ2-1; D remains ambiguous. The CDR3 is made up of 14 amino acids. Germline V lookup: CDR1 SQVTM, CDR2 ANQGSEA. V was pared by 3 bases and J by 6 bases, with 15 bases between. CDR3 region: CSVDSQALVNEQFF. DNA for the CDR3: TGCAGCGTTGACAGTCAGGCTCTCGTCAATGAGCAGTTCTTC.

This chain joins TRBV27 and TRBJ1-5, with a possible D match to TRBD1 (5 bases). Germline values: CDR1 MNHEY, CDR2 SMNVEV (reference sequence). This CDR3 contains 14 residues. V was trimmed by 7 bases and J by 0 bases, leaving 10 bases between them. The chain's CDR3 is CASNAGPSNQPQHF. Here the CDR3 DNA reads TGTGCCAGCAATGCAGGGCCTAGCAATCAGCCCCAGCATTTT.

A note on this clone: The sample carries other DNA sequences with the same CDR3. The chain has TRBV29-1 and TRBJ1-1, with 7 bases identical to TRBD1. The length of the CDR3 is 11 residues. The germline V gene has CDR1 SQVTM and CDR2 ANQGSEA. V gave up 5 bases and J gave up 5 bases; unmatched junction bases: 2. CDR3 protein: CSVYRGTEAFF. The CDR3 DNA reads as TGCAGCGTTTACAGGGGAACTGAAGCTTTCTTT. Full variable domain (remainder filled in from reference TRBV29-1 and TRBJ1-1): SAVISQKPSRDICQRGTSLTIQCQVDSQVTMMFWYRQQPGQSLTLIATANQGSEATYESGFVIDKFPISRPNLTFSTLTVSNMSPEDSSIYLCSVYRGTEAFFGQGTRLTVV.

The genes are TRBV13 and TRBJ2-1; maybe TRBD2 (5 bases). This CDR3 is built from 12 residues. The germline V gene has CDR1 PRHDT and CDR2 FYEKMQ (reference sequence). V shed 6 bases and J shed 10 bases, with 13 bases lying between them. CDR3 DNA: TGTGCCAGCAGGACCGGTTCGGGGGAGCAGTTCTTC. Its translation is CASRTGSGEQFF.

The V and J genes are TRBV29-1 and TRBJ2-7; D is possibly TRBD1 (6 bases). Deletions cut 0 bases from V and 11 bases from J, with 11 bases between. Germline-derived CDR1 and CDR2 are SQVTM and ANQGSEA. The CDR3 covers 11 residues. The DNA for the CDR3 is TGCAGCGTTGAAGAAGATTCAGGGGAGTACTTC. It codes for CSVEEDSGEYF.